The entry that follows covers one TCR beta chain sequence. The target antigen is unknown. The CDR3 is 16 amino acids. CDR1 is SGHRS, CDR2 YFSETQ, per germline. Trimming took 0 bases from V and 2 from J, leaving 12 bases between them. The source of the sample is a study of OX40 agonist ivuxolimab in advanced cancers. As for the study in general: Given to patients was ivuxolimab, an agonistic anti-OX40 (CD134) antibody. General study points: The CD4+ and CD8+ T cells in the blood had expanded clonally by week 6 at 0.1 to 3.0 mg/kg.

Data came from immunoSEQ multiplex PCR; TCRdb stores just in-frame clones and leaves some out. The sample records 20,000 or so clones, 77% being singletons. This TCR was recovered from an adult with an advanced solid tumor such as melanoma, head and neck, liver or kidney cancer. Source: CD4+ or CD8+ T cells sorted from blood, taken in a trial of the OX40 agonist ivuxolimab. The J gene is TRBJ1-3, the V gene TRBV5-1, with D possibly TRBD1 on 5 matching bases. CDR3 in amino acids: CASSLDPGIAGNTIYF. The CDR3 bases are TGCGCCAGCAGCTTGGACCCAGGGATTGCTGGAAACACCATATATTTT.